A single sample is the source of the 11 T cell receptor beta chains below, sequenced in a study of Ad26.COV2.S vaccination and SARS-CoV-2 variants. Treatment here: some 20 received Ad26.COV2.S at low or high dose, single or two shots; about 5 received placebo; per-sample allocation not given. Day 63 following the first vaccine or placebo injection was when the samples were taken. Clones were sequenced by immunoSEQ multiplex PCR, and TCRdb holds only the in-frame ones, with some missing. Of 400,000 to 500,000 clones in the sample, more than 75% were seen once. Sequences were derived from peripheral blood, sampled in a trial of Ad26.COV2.S vaccine versus placebo. These receptors all come from a person between 18 and 65 years old who received the Ad26.COV2.S COVID-19 vaccine or a placebo.

The rearrangement uses TRBV7-2 and TRBJ1-6; D not certain. Germline-derived CDR1 and CDR2 are SGHTA and FQGNSA. There are 15 residues in the CDR3. Trimming stripped 8 bases from V and 1 base from J, with 12 bases between. CDR3 DNA sequence: TGTGCCAGCGTGAAGGGTCTTTCCTATAATTCACCCCTCCACTTT. Its translation is CASVKGLSYNSPLHF.

V and J are TRBV14 and TRBJ2-7; D may be TRBD1 (5 bases). CDR3 length equals 14 residues. V was pared by 1 base and J by 6 bases, with 13 bases between. Germline V lookup: CDR1 SGHDN, CDR2 FVKESK. CDR3 residues: CASSQVIRDGEQYF. The CDR3 DNA is TGTGCCAGCAGCCAAGTAATCAGGGATGGCGAGCAGTACTTC.

This clone was recorded only once. The V call is TRBV19, the J call TRBJ1-4; weak D call: TRBD1 (6 bases). The CDR3 length is 15 residues. V gave up 7 bases and J gave up 7 bases, with 19 bases separating them. Germline V gives CDR1 LNHDA, CDR2 SQIVND (reference sequence). This chain's CDR3 is CASISQGAGAEKLFF. CDR3 DNA sequence: TGTGCCAGTATCAGCCAAGGGGCAGGGGCTGAAAAACTGTTTTTT.

The V call is TRBV7-2, the J call TRBJ2-7; TRBD2 aligns across 13 bases. J was trimmed by 5 bases and V by 5 bases; bases with no gene match: 6. CDR1 is SGHTA, CDR2 FQGNSA, per germline. The CDR3 has 15 residues. The CDR3 protein is CASSKGLAGYDEQYF. DNA for the CDR3: TGTGCCAGCAGCAAGGGACTAGCGGGGTACGACGAGCAGTACTTC.

The V and J genes are TRBV18 and TRBJ1-5; possibly TRBD1 for D (5 bases). V was clipped by 4 bases and J by 6 bases, with 13 bases between them. Germline V lookup: CDR1 KGHSH, CDR2 LQKENI. The CDR3 is 14 residues long. In DNA, the CDR3 is TGTGCCAGCTCACATGCCGTCGGGGGTCAGCCCCAGCATTTT. This sequence encodes CASSHAVGGQPQHF.

This sequence joins TRBV5-1 and TRBJ2-3; 10 nucleotides match TRBD2. Per germline, CDR1 SGHRS and CDR2 YFSETQ. J was trimmed by 5 bases and V by 4 bases; bases with no gene match: 10. The CDR3 consists of 16 residues. The CDR3 DNA follows: TGCGCCAGCAGCAGGACTAGCGGCTATGCACAAGATACGCAGTATTTT. Protein: CASSRTSGYAQDTQYF.

This clone was seen only once. V and J are TRBV19 and TRBJ1-2; 8 bases fit TRBD1. The CDR3 length is 16 residues. Germline V CDR1 and CDR2: LNHDA, SQIVND (reference sequence). V shed 5 bases and J 1 base; nucleotides not matched to a gene: 9. The CDR3 DNA reads as TGTGCCAGTAGTCGAGAGGACAGGGTGTATAACTATGGCTACACCTTC. It specifies CASSREDRVYNYGYTF.

The chain is built from TRBV7-9 and TRBJ2-5; TRBD2 matches 14 bases. Unmatched junction bases numbered 4, after V lost 5 bases and J lost 2 bases. This CDR3 is built from 16 residues. The germline CDR1 and CDR2 sequences are SEHNR and FQNEAQ (reference sequence). The CDR3 coding sequence is TGTGCCAGCAGCCCCGGACTAGCGGGGGGTCAAGAGACCCAGTACTTC. Amino acid sequence: CASSPGLAGGQETQYF.

This clone showed up just a few times. The rearrangement uses TRBV6-6 and TRBJ1-2; D is unresolved. CDR1 MNHNY and CDR2 SVGAGI come from the germline V gene (reference sequence). Trimming removed 0 bases from V and 3 bases from J, with 14 bases in between. This CDR3 comprises 16 residues. The CDR3 DNA is TGTGCCAGCAGTTACTCGAAGGTAAACGGTGACTATGGCTACACCTTC. Translated: CASSYSKVNGDYGYTF.

This clone was counted a single time. The rearrangement links TRBV28 to TRBJ2-4; TRBD1 is a possible D gene (5 bases). From germline, CDR1 is MDHEN and CDR2 SYDVKM. Trimming removed 5 bases from V and 3 bases from J, with 11 bases in between. The CDR3 runs 14 residues. CDR3 sequence: CASSILDSKNIQYF. For the CDR3, the DNA is TGTGCCAGCAGTATCCTTGACAGCAAAAACATTCAGTACTTC.

The chain links TRBV12-3 or TRBV12-4 to TRBJ2-7; weak D call: TRBD2 (6 bases). There are 12 residues in the CDR3. Trimming removed 3 bases from V and 7 bases from J, with 10 bases in between. The CDR3 here is CASSFGGREQYF. CDR3 bases: TGTGCCAGCAGTTTTGGAGGGCGTGAGCAGTACTTC.